What follows are 21 T cell receptor beta chains derived from one specimen sequenced in a study of human T cells and chemical hapten exposure (dated by TCRdb to 2020 to 2022). The time point tag for this specimen amounts to: patch test 3, about 24 weeks after DPC sensitization. The sample's treatment or condition label, decoded: therapeutic diphenylcyclopropenone sensitization with weekly scalp DPC. The library was made by RACE. The run used a NextSeq 500. TCRdb's own reprocessing of the public reads used fastp at Q25 and MiXCR and kept productive beta chains. Rows with one shared CDR3 protein collapse into an entry with the most common genes and DNA. The sample profile shows about 89,000 distinct CDR3 sequences; about an eighth of them were found once. Together, the top ten hold approximately 5% of the sample. The sample here was whole blood, taken in connection with sensitization to the hapten diphenylcyclopropenone (DPC). These receptors all come from a woman aged 50 to 60 with alopecia areata. Some clones in this sample may be carry-over from other donors' samples.

This clonotype was counted between two and nine times. The rearrangement uses TRBV30 and TRBJ2-7; TRBD2 might be the D (6 bases). V gave up 4 bases and J gave up 0 bases, with 10 bases separating them. This CDR3 comprises 13 residues. Germline V lookup: CDR1 GTSNPN, CDR2 SVGIG (reference sequence). The CDR3 DNA sequence: TGTGCCTGGAATCGGGGGAGCTCCTACGAGCAGTACTTC. Translation gives CAWNRGSSYEQYF.

The chain links TRBV24-1 to TRBJ1-2, with 10 bases fitting TRBD1. The junction had 8 bases not matched to a gene; V was cut back by 6 bases and J by 8 bases. The CDR3 contains 14 residues. Germline CDR1 is KGHDR and CDR2 is SFDVKD. Written as DNA, the CDR3 is TGTGCCACCAGTACTGGGACAGGGGCGAGAGGCTACACCTTC. Its protein product is CATSTGTGARGYTF.

This clonotype showed up many times. The chain carries TRBV29-1 and TRBJ2-7; 9 bases are a match to TRBD1. The CDR3 covers 13 residues. Germline loops: CDR1 SQVTM, CDR2 ANQGSEA. The V segment lost 6 bases and the J segment 7 bases; nucleotides outside the gene matches: 10. The CDR3 nucleotides are TGCAGCGTCACCGCACAGGGGGCCGGGGAGCAGTACTTC. Its protein is CSVTAQGAGEQYF.

This clonotype occurred a few times. The chain has TRBV9 and TRBJ2-1; D is unresolved. This CDR3 is 13 amino acids long. Germline-derived CDR1 and CDR2 are SGDLS and YYNGEE. V lost 6 bases and J lost 5, with 12 bases in between. CDR3 sequence (DNA): TGTGCCAGCACCTACCAGTTGGACAATGAGCAGTTCTTC. It encodes CASTYQLDNEQFF.

In its sample, this clonotype was seen many times. This chain uses TRBV2 with TRBJ2-5; D is possibly TRBD1 (5 bases). CDR1 is SNHLY and CDR2 is FYNNEI in the germline V gene. The CDR3 loop spans 14 amino acids. V lost 4 bases and J lost 1, with 10 bases in between. CDR3: CASSAAGPQETQYF. The DNA for the CDR3 is TGTGCCAGCAGTGCGGCAGGGCCCCAAGAGACCCAGTACTTC.

This clonotype was recorded many times. The genes are TRBV20-1 and TRBJ2-5; no firm D call. Germline assignment: CDR1 DFQATT and CDR2 SNEGSKA (reference sequence). V was clipped by 5 bases and J by 0 bases, with 13 bases between them. This CDR3 comprises 14 residues. The CDR3 DNA follows: TGCAGTGCTCTACCGCAGAGGTACCAAGAGACCCAGTACTTC. This sequence encodes CSALPQRYQETQYF.

This clonotype has more than one count but fewer than ten. The DNA for the CDR3 is TGTGCCAGCAGCGTTACCGGGACTTCCTCCTACAATGAGCAGTTCTTC. Translating gives CASSVTGTSSYNEQFF. The V gene is TRBV11-2, the J gene TRBJ2-1; D may be TRBD2 (6 bases). There are 16 residues in the CDR3. CDR1 is SGHAT and CDR2 is FQNNGV in the germline V gene. Trimming took 5 bases from V and 0 from J, leaving 14 bases between them.

This sequence joins TRBV7-3 and TRBJ2-2; TRBD2 matches at 10 bases. The length of the CDR3 is 16 residues. The germline V gene encodes CDR1 SGHTA and CDR2 FQGTGA. Unmatched junction bases numbered 2, after V lost 4 bases and J lost 0 bases. As DNA, the CDR3 is TGTGCCAGCAGCTCCGGACTAGCGGCGAACACCGGGGAGCTGTTTTTT. It yields the protein CASSSGLAANTGELFF.

This clonotype was seen ten or more times. J is TRBJ1-5 and V is TRBV6-4; no reliable D call. V lost 7 bases, J lost 0 bases, and 19 bases lay in between. CDR1 is MRHNA, CDR2 SNTAGT, per germline. This CDR3 comprises 17 residues. As DNA, the CDR3 is TGTGCCAGCACCCGACTCCAGATACAATATAGCAATCAGCCCCAGCATTTT. Translated, it gives CASTRLQIQYSNQPQHF.

This clonotype was counted many times. The chain carries TRBV7-8 and TRBJ2-7; D is ambiguous. Germline values: CDR1 SGHVS, CDR2 FQNEAQ. This CDR3 region has 13 residues. The V end lost 7 bases, the J end lost 1 base, and 11 bases lay between the germline ends. The CDR3 nucleotides read TGTGCCAGCACCCCCAGGATTTCCTACGAGCAGTACTTC. Amino acids: CASTPRISYEQYF.

This clonotype was counted between two and nine times. The genes are TRBV29-1 and TRBJ1-2; no clear D. CDR3 length equals 12 residues. The ends were cut back, 7 bases at V and 8 bases at J, with 17 bases in the middle. In germline, CDR1 is SQVTM, CDR2 ANQGSEA. CDR3 sequence reads: CSATHTQRGYTF. In DNA, the CDR3 is TGCAGCGCGACACATACCCAGAGGGGCTACACCTTC.

This chain connects TRBV20-1 to TRBJ2-5, with TRBD2 identical over 14 bases. Germline lookup yields CDR1 DFQATT and CDR2 SNEGSKA (reference sequence). The CDR3 runs to 16 residues. The J segment lost 2 bases and the V segment lost 6 bases, leaving 8 bases of the junction unmatched. The CDR3 bases are TGCAGTGCCCCGAGACTAGCGGGAGGGGTACAAGAGACCCAGTACTTC. This translates into CSAPRLAGGVQETQYF.

The rearrangement joins TRBV23-1 to TRBJ2-7; D might be TRBD1 (6 bases). TRBV23-1 is given ORF status, its function remaining uncertain. V was clipped by 2 bases and J by 3 bases, with 8 bases between them. The CDR3 has 13 residues. CDR3 residues: CASSQDRIYEQYF. CDR3 nucleotides: TGCGCCAGCAGTCAAGACAGGATCTACGAGCAGTACTTC.

V and J are TRBV25-1 and TRBJ2-5; D is perhaps TRBD2 (6 bases). Trimming removed 2 bases at V and 1 base at J, with 11 bases between. This CDR3 has 15 amino acids. From germline, CDR1 is MGHDK and CDR2 SYGVNS. The CDR3 reads CASSEPAGFQETQYF. The CDR3 region has the DNA TGTGCCAGCAGTGAACCCGCGGGGTTCCAAGAGACCCAGTACTTC.

This clonotype was seen many times. The chain uses TRBV6-7 and TRBJ1-3; D might be TRBD1 (5 bases). TRBV6-7 falls under the ORF class, with uncertain function. The CDR3 has 14 amino acids. The germline V and J ends were trimmed by 9 bases and 0 bases, with 12 bases remaining between them. The CDR3 is CASPGGSSGNTIYF. CDR3 nucleotide sequence: TGTGCCAGTCCCGGGGGGAGCTCTGGAAACACCATATATTTT.

This clonotype was observed at least ten times. The chain carries TRBV10-3 and TRBJ1-5; weak D call: TRBD1 (5 bases). This CDR3 contains 15 residues. CDR1 is ENHRY and CDR2 is SYGVKD in the germline V gene. The germline V and J ends were trimmed by 1 base and 1 base, with 8 bases remaining between them. Written as DNA, the CDR3 is TGTGCCATCAGTGAGTATTCAGGGAGCAATCAGCCCCAGCATTTT. Translation: CAISEYSGSNQPQHF.

This clonotype was seen many times. The chain recombines TRBV12-3 or TRBV12-4 with TRBJ2-3; D ambiguous. This CDR3 spans 12 amino acids. The V and J ends lost 7 bases and 5 bases respectively, with 10 bases between them. Here the CDR3 reads CASTLSEDTQYF. The CDR3 DNA reads TGTGCCAGCACCCTATCGGAAGATACGCAGTATTTT.

This sequence joins TRBV11-2 and TRBJ2-3; D ambiguous. Germline V CDR1 and CDR2: SGHAT, FQNNGV. Trimming left V 3 bases short and J 1 base short, with 11 bases between. The CDR3 sequence is 15 residues long. For the CDR3, the DNA is TGTGCCAGCAGCTTTAGGGATATAGGCACAGATACGCAGTATTTT. The encoded protein is CASSFRDIGTDTQYF.

This clonotype was picked up many times. The CDR3 is CSARDVGGNTEAFF. DNA for the CDR3: TGCAGTGCTAGAGATGTAGGGGGCAACACTGAAGCTTTCTTT. The rearrangement joins TRBV20-1 to TRBJ1-1; 7 bases fit TRBD1. Germline CDR1 is DFQATT and CDR2 is SNEGSKA (reference sequence). The CDR3 is made up of 14 amino acids. J lost 2 bases, V lost 0 bases, and 3 bases had no gene match.

This clonotype was seen a handful of times. This chain connects TRBV5-1 to TRBJ2-3, with 9 bases that match TRBD1. CDR3 length: 16 amino acids. V was pared by 3 bases and J by 2 bases, with 7 bases of the junction left unmatched. CDR1 is SGHRS and CDR2 is YFSETQ in the germline V gene. The CDR3, as DNA: TGCGCCAGCAGCTCCCTCGGGACAGGGCTCACAGATACGCAGTATTTT. Translated: CASSSLGTGLTDTQYF.

The chain joins TRBV29-1 to TRBJ2-1, with a possible D match to TRBD1 (5 bases). Looked up from germline, CDR1 is SQVTM and CDR2 is ANQGSEA. This CDR3 is built from 14 residues. V lost 3 bases and J lost 4, with 13 bases in between. Here the CDR3 DNA reads TGCAGCGTTGACTCGGGTAAGGGGTACAATGAGCAGTTCTTC. Translation gives CSVDSGKGYNEQFF.